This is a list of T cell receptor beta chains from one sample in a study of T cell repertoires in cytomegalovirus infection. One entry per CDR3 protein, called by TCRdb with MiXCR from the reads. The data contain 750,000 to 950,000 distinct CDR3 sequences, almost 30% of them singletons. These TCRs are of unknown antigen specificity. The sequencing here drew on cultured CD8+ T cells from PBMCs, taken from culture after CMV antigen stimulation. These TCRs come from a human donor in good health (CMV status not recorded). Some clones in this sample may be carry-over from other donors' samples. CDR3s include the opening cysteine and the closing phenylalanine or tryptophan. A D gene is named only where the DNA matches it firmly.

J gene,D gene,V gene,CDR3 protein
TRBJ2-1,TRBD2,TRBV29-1,CSVGTSGAKYNEQFF
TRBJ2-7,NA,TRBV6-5,CASSAQPGGHEQYF
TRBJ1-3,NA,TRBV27,CASSLGLFGSGNTIYF
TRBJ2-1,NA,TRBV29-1,CSVPGGEQFF
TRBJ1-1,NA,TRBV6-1,CAGVEEGIRTEAFF
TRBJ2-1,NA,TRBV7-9,CASSLLGTYSYNEQFF
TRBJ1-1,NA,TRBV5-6,CASSYTETEAFF
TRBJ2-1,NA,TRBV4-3,CASSQETEGGTNEQFF
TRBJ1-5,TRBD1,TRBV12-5,CASGLTRTGGPQPQHF
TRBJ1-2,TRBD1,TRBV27,CASSGTLPDREKPGGYTF
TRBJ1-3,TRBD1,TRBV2,CASKARQGGGNTIYF
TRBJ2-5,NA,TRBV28,CASSFQINRDFQETQYF
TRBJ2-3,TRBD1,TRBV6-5,CASSYSDREVTDTQYF
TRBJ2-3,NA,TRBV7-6,CASSRVRTDTQYF
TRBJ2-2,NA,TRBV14,CASKDENTGELFF
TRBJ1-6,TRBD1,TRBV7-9,CASSPGTGLYNSPLHF
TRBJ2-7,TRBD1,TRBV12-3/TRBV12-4,CASSWTGASYEQYF
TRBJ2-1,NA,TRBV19,CASSRDSYNEQFF
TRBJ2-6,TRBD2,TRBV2,CASSVERGTGANVLTF
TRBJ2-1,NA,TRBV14,CASSPQTRDTYNEQFF
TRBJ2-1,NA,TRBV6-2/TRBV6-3,CASSYDGPGSGNEQFF
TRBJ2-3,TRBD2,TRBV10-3,CAISDPGTSVTDTQYF
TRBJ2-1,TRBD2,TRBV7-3,CASSSIGGGTEQFF
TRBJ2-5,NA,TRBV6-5,CATGDSEETQYF
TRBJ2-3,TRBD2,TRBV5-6,CASSSTSGGAFGTDTQYF
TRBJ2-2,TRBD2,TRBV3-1,CASSQDRFAGLAPEGELFF
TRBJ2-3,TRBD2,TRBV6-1,CASTIKRGDPGTDTQYF
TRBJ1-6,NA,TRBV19,CASSPRAGGDLALHF
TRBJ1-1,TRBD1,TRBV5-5,CASSQGQNPLRTEAFF
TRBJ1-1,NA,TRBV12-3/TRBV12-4,CASSLPGLNTEAFF
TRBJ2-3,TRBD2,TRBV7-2,CASSFGTTSTDTQYF
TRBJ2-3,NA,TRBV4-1,CASSQGYSGTDTQYF
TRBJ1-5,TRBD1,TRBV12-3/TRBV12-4,CASSSGGGGNQPQHF
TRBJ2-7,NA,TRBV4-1,CASSQDTRNYEQYF
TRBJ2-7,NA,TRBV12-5,CASGLQGSAYEQYF
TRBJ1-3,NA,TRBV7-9,CASSPAGSFSGNTIYF
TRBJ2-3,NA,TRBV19,CASSMKQYSDTQYF
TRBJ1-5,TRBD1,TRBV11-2,CASSLVDRADQPQHF
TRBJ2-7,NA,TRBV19,CASRVHAGSYEQYF
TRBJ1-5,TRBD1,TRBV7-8,CASSLGRQGGNQPQHF
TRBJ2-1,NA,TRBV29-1,CSANDPRGLNEQFF
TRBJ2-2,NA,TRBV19,CASSWNPNTGELFF
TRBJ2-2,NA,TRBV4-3,CASSLSVWDPGELFF
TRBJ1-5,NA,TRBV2,CASSEVAPNQPQHF
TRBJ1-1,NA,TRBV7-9,CASTGTHNTEAFF
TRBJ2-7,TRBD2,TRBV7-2,CASSYLLDWGGEQYF
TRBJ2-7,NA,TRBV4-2,CASSLPEGYEQYF
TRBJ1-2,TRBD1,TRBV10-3,CATGTDAYGYTF
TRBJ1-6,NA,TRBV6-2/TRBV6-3,CASSPLRIDYNSPLHF
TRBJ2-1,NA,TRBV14,CASSQEGAEGLYNEQFF
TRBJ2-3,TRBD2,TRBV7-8,CASSPEPSGGPMDTQYF
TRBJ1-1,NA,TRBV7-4,CVSSLKYTEAFF
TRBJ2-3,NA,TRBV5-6,CASSFGAGAHTDTQYF
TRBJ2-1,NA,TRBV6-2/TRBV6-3,CASSYLNRAGQLYNEQFF
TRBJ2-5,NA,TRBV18,CASSPKLETQYF
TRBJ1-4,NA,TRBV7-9,CASSYWGPNEKLFF
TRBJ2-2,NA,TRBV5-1,CASSLGGGAITGELFF